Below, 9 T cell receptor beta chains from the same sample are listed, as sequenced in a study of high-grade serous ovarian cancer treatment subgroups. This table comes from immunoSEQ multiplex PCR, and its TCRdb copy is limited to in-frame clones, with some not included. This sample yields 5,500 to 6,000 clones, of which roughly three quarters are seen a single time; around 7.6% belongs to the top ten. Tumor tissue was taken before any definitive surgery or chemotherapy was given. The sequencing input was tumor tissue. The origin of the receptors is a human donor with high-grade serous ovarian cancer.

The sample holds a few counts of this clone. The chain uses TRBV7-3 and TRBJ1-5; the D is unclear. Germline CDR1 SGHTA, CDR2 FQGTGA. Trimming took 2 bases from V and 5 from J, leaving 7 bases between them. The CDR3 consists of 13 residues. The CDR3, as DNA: TGTGCCAGCAGCTTAGGAGGTGATCAGCCCCAGCATTTT. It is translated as CASSLGGDQPQHF.

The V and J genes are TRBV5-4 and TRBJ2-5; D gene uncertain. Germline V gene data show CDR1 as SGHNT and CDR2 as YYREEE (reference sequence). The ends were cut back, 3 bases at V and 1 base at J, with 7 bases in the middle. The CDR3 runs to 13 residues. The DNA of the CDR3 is TGTGCCAGCAGCTCCGGAACCCAAGAGACCCAGTACTTC. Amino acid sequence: CASSSGTQETQYF.

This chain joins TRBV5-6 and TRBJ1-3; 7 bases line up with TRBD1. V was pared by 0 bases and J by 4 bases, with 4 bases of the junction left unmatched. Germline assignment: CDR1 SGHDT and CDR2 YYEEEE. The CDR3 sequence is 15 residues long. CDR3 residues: CASSLVVTGGNTIYF. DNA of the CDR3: TGTGCCAGCAGCTTGGTGGTGACAGGGGGAAACACCATATATTTT. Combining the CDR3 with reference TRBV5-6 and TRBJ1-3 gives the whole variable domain DAGVTQSPTHLIKTRGQQVTLRCSPKSGHDTVSWYQQALGQGPQFIFQYYEEEERQRGNFPDRFSGHQFPNYSSELNVNALLLGDSALYLCASSLVVTGGNTIYFGEGSWLTVV.

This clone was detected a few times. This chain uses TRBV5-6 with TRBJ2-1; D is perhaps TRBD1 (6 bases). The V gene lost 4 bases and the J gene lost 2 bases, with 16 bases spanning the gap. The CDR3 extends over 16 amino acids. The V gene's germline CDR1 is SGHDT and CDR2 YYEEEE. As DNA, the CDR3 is TGTGCCAGCAGCCTAAGAACAGGGTCCACCTACAATGAGCAGTTCTTC. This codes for CASSLRTGSTYNEQFF.

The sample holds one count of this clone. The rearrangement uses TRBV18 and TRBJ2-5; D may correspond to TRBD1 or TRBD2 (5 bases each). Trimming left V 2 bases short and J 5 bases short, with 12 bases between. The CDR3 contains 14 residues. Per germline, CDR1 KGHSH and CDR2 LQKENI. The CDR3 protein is CASSPFRGGETQYF. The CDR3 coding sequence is TGTGCCAGCTCACCATTCCGGGGCGGGGAGACCCAGTACTTC. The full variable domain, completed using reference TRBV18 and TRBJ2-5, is NAGVMQNPRHLVRRRGQEARLRCSPMKGHSHVYWYRQLPEEGLKFMVYLQKENIIDESGMPKERFSAEFPKEGPSILRIQQVVRGDSAAYFCASSPFRGGETQYFGPGTRLLVL.

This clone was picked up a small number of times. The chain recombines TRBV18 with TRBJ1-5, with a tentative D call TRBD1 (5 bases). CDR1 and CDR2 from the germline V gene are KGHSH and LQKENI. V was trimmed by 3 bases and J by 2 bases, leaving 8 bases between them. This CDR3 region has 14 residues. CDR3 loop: CASSPGPGNQPQHF. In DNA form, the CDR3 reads TGTGCCAGCTCACCGGGACCGGGCAATCAGCCCCAGCATTTT.

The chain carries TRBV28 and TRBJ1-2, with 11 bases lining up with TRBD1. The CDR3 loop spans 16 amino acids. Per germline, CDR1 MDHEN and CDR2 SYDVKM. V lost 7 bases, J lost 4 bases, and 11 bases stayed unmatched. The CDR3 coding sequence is TGTGCCAGCATTAACACCGGGACAGGGGGATTCTATGGCTACACCTTC. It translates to CASINTGTGGFYGYTF.

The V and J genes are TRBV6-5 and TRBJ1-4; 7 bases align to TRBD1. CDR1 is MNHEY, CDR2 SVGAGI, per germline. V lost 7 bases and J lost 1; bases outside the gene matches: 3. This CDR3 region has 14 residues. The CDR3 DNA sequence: TGTGCCAGCACCCGGGACAGAACTAATGAAAAACTGTTTTTT. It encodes CASTRDRTNEKLFF.

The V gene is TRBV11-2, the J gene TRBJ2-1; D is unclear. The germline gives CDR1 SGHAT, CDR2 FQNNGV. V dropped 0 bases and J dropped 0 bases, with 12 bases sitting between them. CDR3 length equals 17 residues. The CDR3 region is CASSLEVGGFSYNEQFF. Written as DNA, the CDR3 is TGTGCCAGCAGCTTAGAGGTAGGTGGGTTCTCCTACAATGAGCAGTTCTTC.